This is a list of T cell receptor beta chains from one sample in a study of technical replicates of blood from a few donors. Sequenced by immunoSEQ multiplex PCR; TCRdb stores in-frame clones only, minus some. This sample has roughly 72,000 clones, with about 96% found just once. What was sequenced was T cells isolated from PBMCs. These receptors came from a human donor in good health. The conserved cysteine and the conserved F or W are not part of the CDR3 here. The order of the fields is J gene, clone size, V gene, CDR3 protein. Clone size is not always given. Where it is, it says once, few, many or a class for expanded clones.

>TRBJ2-7|-|TRBV29-1
SVEGGQGYEQY
>TRBJ1-5|-|TRBV6-5
ASSTGAGQPQH
>TRBJ2-3|-|TRBV5-1
ASSFGSGSSGADTQY
>TRBJ2-7|-|TRBV28
ASSSPYEQY
>TRBJ1-4|few|TRBV7-2
ASRQRDTSNEKLF
>TRBJ1-1|-|TRBV29-1
SVETGPTEAF
>TRBJ1-2|-|TRBV27
ASSPSPSGGLGYT
>TRBJ1-3|once|TRBV28
ASSRPGFSGNTIY
>TRBJ1-5|-|TRBV10-1
ASSESGRHQPQH
>TRBJ1-2|-|TRBV6-1
ASSEAGRTFYGYT
>TRBJ2-5|-|TRBV5-4
ASSLQIGTPQETQY
>TRBJ1-1|-|TRBV6-1
ASGPQGTEAF
>TRBJ2-7|once|TRBV30
AWSVRFGDLSSYEQY
>TRBJ2-1|-|TRBV25-1
ASSELGGASSYNEQF
>TRBJ1-2|-|TRBV7-6
ASSLGRDYGYT
>TRBJ2-7|-|TRBV11-3
ASSPRWDRGPTYEQY
>TRBJ2-2|-|TRBV7-9
ASSLGGSQTGELF
>TRBJ1-3|-|TRBV4-2
ASSQDQGGSGNTIY
>TRBJ2-3|-|TRBV4-3
ASSQASGGLTDTQY
>TRBJ2-6|-|TRBV30
AWLTYSGANVLT
>TRBJ1-5|-|TRBV28
ASSLPQGQPQH
>TRBJ2-1|-|TRBV7-3
ASSLSSGSHNEQF
>TRBJ2-2|-|TRBV28
ASTKYRDRPLNTGELF
>TRBJ2-5|-|TRBV5-4
ASSANLAGVETQY
>TRBJ2-7|-|TRBV10-3
AISDAGTGAYEQY
>TRBJ1-2|-|TRBV6-6
ASSYSTAYGYT
>TRBJ1-5|-|TRBV6-1
ASSNKQGTGQPQH
>TRBJ2-7|-|TRBV2
ASSVAGAYEQY
>TRBJ2-3|-|TRBV18
ASSPSTSGQEQY
>TRBJ2-5|-|TRBV5-1
ASSLRYRGEETQY
>TRBJ2-1|-|TRBV13
ASSSKAGVEQF
>TRBJ2-7|-|TRBV5-1
ASSSGQGVDEQY
>TRBJ2-7|-|TRBV6-6
ASSYIWTAYEQY
>TRBJ2-5|once|TRBV11-1
ASSAGTSGGSQETQY
>TRBJ1-4|-|TRBV6-1
ASTQATNEKLF
>TRBJ2-5|-|TRBV7-3
ASSSGLAEGETQY
>TRBJ2-3|-|TRBV2
ASSINGAITTDTQY
>TRBJ2-1|-|TRBV7-3
ASSAGLAGDEQF
>TRBJ1-2|-|TRBV6-1
ASSEEGLPNYGYT
>TRBJ2-7|-|TRBV19
ASGGGTYEQY
>TRBJ2-1|-|TRBV11-2
ASSLGSPTAGF
>TRBJ2-1|-|TRBV2
ASSGTSGTYNEQF
>TRBJ1-1|-|TRBV29-1
IRCESF
>TRBJ2-2|-|TRBV6-4
ASSSHTGELF
>TRBJ1-1|-|TRBV2
ASSEGTEVAEAF
>TRBJ2-7|-|TRBV7-2
ASSLYSGLAGFHYEQY
>TRBJ2-5|-|TRBV5-1
ASSLGDRAETQY
>TRBJ1-3|-|TRBV6-5
ASRRTGSSGNTIY